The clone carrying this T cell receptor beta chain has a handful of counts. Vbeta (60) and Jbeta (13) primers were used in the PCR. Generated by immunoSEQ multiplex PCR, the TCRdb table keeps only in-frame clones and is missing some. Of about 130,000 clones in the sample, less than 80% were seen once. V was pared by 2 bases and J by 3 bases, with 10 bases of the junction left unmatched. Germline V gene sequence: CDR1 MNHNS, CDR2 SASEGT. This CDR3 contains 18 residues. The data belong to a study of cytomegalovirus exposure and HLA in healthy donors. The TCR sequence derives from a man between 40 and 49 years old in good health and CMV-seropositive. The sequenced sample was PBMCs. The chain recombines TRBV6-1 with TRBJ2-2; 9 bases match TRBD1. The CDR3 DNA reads TGTGCCAGCAGTGAACAGACAGGGGGAATGGGATACACCGGGGAGCTGTTTTTT. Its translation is CASSEQTGGMGYTGELFF.